One sample yielded the 28 T cell receptor beta chains listed below, sequenced in a study of T cell responses to AZD1222 COVID-19 vaccine. Some clones are missing from TCRdb's copy, which holds only in-frame ones; the method was immunoSEQ multiplex PCR. The sample lists 100,000 to 150,000 clones; approximately 88% were seen once. This material consisted of peripheral blood, taken on day 0 of AZD1222 vaccination. These receptors originate from an adult in good health.

This clone was seen a handful of times. This chain links TRBV4-1 with TRBJ1-1; the D gene is possibly TRBD1 (6 bases). CDR1 is MGHRA and CDR2 is YSYEKL in the germline V gene. The ends were cut back, 3 bases at V and 1 base at J, with 21 bases in the middle. CDR3 length equals 18 residues. The CDR3 is CASSHTWDKRGKNTEAFF. In DNA, the CDR3 is TGCGCCAGCAGCCATACCTGGGACAAAAGGGGGAAGAACACTGAAGCTTTCTTT.

The chain uses TRBV14 and TRBJ2-7; 7 bases are shared with TRBD2. The CDR3 has 15 amino acids. J gave up 7 bases and V 3 bases, and 12 bases lay outside the gene matches. The germline V gene encodes CDR1 SGHDN and CDR2 FVKESK. The CDR3 spells CASSQERGHYEEQYF. CDR3 bases: TGTGCCAGCAGCCAGGAGCGGGGCCACTACGAGGAGCAGTACTTC. Using reference TRBV14 and TRBJ2-7 for the parts outside the CDR3, the full variable domain is EAGVTQFPSHSVIEKGQTVTLRCDPISGHDNLYWYRRVMGKEIKFLLHFVKESKQDESGMPNNRFLAERTGGTYSTLKVQPAELEDSGVYFCASSQERGHYEEQYFGPGTRLTVT.

This clone occurred once. V is TRBV5-4 and J is TRBJ2-5, with D perhaps matching TRBD2 (5 bases). CDR1 SGHNT and CDR2 YYREEE come from the germline V gene (reference sequence). Trimming removed 4 bases at V and 2 bases at J, with 12 bases between. This CDR3 has 14 amino acids. In nucleotides, the CDR3 is TGTGCCAGCAGCGACGGCCAGCGGCAAGAGACCCAGTACTTC. Translation gives CASSDGQRQETQYF.

The gene calls are TRBV29-1 and TRBJ2-7, with TRBD2 matching over 8 bases. With V trimmed by 4 bases and J by 3 bases, 5 bases remained unmatched. CDR3 size: 13 residues. Germline CDR1 reads SQVTM; CDR2 reads ANQGSEA. In DNA, the CDR3 is TGCAGCGTTGTAGCGGGACCATTCTACGAGCAGTACTTC. It yields the protein CSVVAGPFYEQYF.

In this sample, this clone turned up a few times. The chain has TRBV24-1 and TRBJ1-3, with D maybe TRBD1 (5 bases). The CDR3 contains 14 residues. V was trimmed by 6 bases and J by 3 bases, leaving 11 bases between them. CDR1 and CDR2 (germline): KGHDR, SFDVKD. The CDR3 nucleotides read TGTGCCACCAGTCCCCAGGGAGGTGGAAACACCATATATTTT. Residues: CATSPQGGGNTIYF.

The chain combines TRBV6-2 or TRBV6-3 with TRBJ2-1, with D possibly being TRBD2 (5 bases). The CDR3 is 15 residues long. CDR1 and CDR2 from the germline V gene are MNHEY and SVGEGT. Trimming removed 2 bases from V and 0 bases from J, with 8 bases in between. The DNA of the CDR3 is TGTGCCAGCAGTTACGGTGGGAGCTCCTACAATGAGCAGTTCTTC. Protein product: CASSYGGSSYNEQFF.

V usage is TRBV11-2 and J usage is TRBJ1-5; TRBD1 matches at 7 bases. V dropped 8 bases and J dropped 2; count of bases not matched to a gene: 3. The CDR3 spans 13 residues. CDR1 SGHAT and CDR2 FQNNGV come from the germline V gene. CDR3 in amino acids: CASGDRGNQPQHF. As DNA, the CDR3 is TGTGCCAGCGGTGACAGGGGCAATCAGCCCCAGCATTTT.

The V call is TRBV5-1, the J call TRBJ2-7, with 10 nucleotides matching TRBD2. Germline V gene sequence: CDR1 SGHRS, CDR2 YFSETQ. Germline trimming cut 8 bases from V and 2 bases from J; bases unmatched to any gene: 4. The CDR3 loop spans 13 amino acids. This chain's CDR3 is CASRTSGTYEQYF. The CDR3, as DNA: TGCGCCAGTCGGACTAGCGGAACCTACGAGCAGTACTTC.

In its sample, this clone was seen a few times. The chain employs TRBV6-2 or TRBV6-3 and TRBJ2-1, with 8 bases that match TRBD2. V was pared by 6 bases and J by 3 bases, with 7 bases of the junction left unmatched. This CDR3 comprises 15 residues. The V gene's germline CDR1 is MNHEY and CDR2 SVGEGT. The CDR3 bases are TGTGCCAGCAGCTTAGCGGGATGGAGCTACAATGAGCAGTTCTTC. Encoded protein: CASSLAGWSYNEQFF.

This chain uses TRBV28 with TRBJ2-7; TRBD1 might be the D (5 bases). The CDR3 sequence is 14 residues long. V was pared by 5 bases and J by 7 bases, with 18 bases between. CDR1 MDHEN and CDR2 SYDVKM come from the germline V gene. The CDR3 protein is CASSSRTRMLEQYF. The CDR3 DNA reads TGTGCCAGCAGTAGTAGGACAAGGATGTTGGAGCAGTACTTC.

This chain uses TRBV7-8 with TRBJ2-7, with a weak D call TRBD1 (6 bases). Germline V gene lookup returns CDR1 SGHVS and CDR2 FQNEAQ. The CDR3 has 15 residues. The V gene lost 2 bases and the J gene lost 4 bases, with 15 bases spanning the gap. The CDR3 DNA is TGTGCCAGCAGCTTATTCCGGGACACCCAATACGAGCAGTACTTC. Its translation: CASSLFRDTQYEQYF.

In this sample, this clone turned up once. The gene calls are TRBV11-2 and TRBJ1-4, with D possibly matching TRBD1 (6 bases). The CDR3 totals 14 residues. The germline CDR1 and CDR2 sequences are SGHAT and FQNNGV. V was shortened by 5 bases and J by 7 bases, with 14 bases between the two germline ends. CDR3 nucleotide sequence: TGTGCCAGCAGCCCCTACAGGGCTCCTGAAAAACTGTTTTTT. The encoded protein is CASSPYRAPEKLFF.

V and J are TRBV27 and TRBJ1-3; tentatively, D is TRBD1 (6 bases). CDR3 length: 15 amino acids. Germline V lookup: CDR1 MNHEY, CDR2 SMNVEV (reference sequence). V lost 5 bases and J 4 bases, leaving 15 bases between the germline ends. The CDR3 loop reads CASSRNPGQGNTIYF. The DNA of the CDR3 is TGTGCCAGCAGTCGAAACCCCGGACAGGGAAACACCATATATTTT.

This clone was counted once. This chain connects TRBV3-1 (or the pseudogene TRBV3-2) to TRBJ1-6; D is ambiguous. V lost 5 bases and J lost 7, with 12 bases in between. Per the germline V gene, CDR1 is LGHDT and CDR2 is YNNKEL (reference sequence). This CDR3 is built from 14 residues. In nucleotides, the CDR3 is TGTGCCAGCAGCACCTCTACAGCGAATTCACCCCTCCACTTT. Its protein product is CASSTSTANSPLHF.

The chain uses TRBV27 and TRBJ2-1; the match to TRBD1 covers 9 bases. The CDR3 has 15 residues. Germline values: CDR1 MNHEY, CDR2 SMNVEV (reference sequence). Trimming at V came to 6 bases and at J to 2 bases, leaving 5 bases not matched to a gene. This CDR3 is CASRFDRGAYNEQFF. CDR3 bases: TGTGCCAGCAGGTTCGACAGGGGGGCCTACAATGAGCAGTTCTTC.

The chain couples TRBV7-8 to TRBJ1-3; TRBD1 might be the D (5 bases). CDR1 and CDR2 from the germline V gene are SGHVS and FQNEAQ. V lost 5 bases to trimming and J lost 0 bases, with 14 bases between them. This CDR3 has 16 residues. The CDR3 DNA reads as TGTGCCAGCAGCCCCAAACAGGCCACCTCTGGAAACACCATATATTTT. Amino acids: CASSPKQATSGNTIYF. Full variable domain (rest looked up from reference TRBV7-8 and TRBJ1-3): GAGVSQSPRYKVAKRGQDVALRCDPISGHVSLFWYQQALGQGPEFLTYFQNEAQLDKSGLPSDRFFAERPEGSVSTLKIQRTQQEDSAVYLCASSPKQATSGNTIYFGEGSWLTVV.

The genes are TRBV7-9 and TRBJ2-2; 7 bases match TRBD1. The CDR3 has 15 amino acids. Germline lookup yields CDR1 SEHNR and CDR2 FQNEAQ (reference sequence). V gave up 1 base and J gave up 6 bases; unmatched junction bases: 5. The CDR3 loop is CASSLDRQGAGELFF. Written as DNA, the CDR3 is TGTGCCAGCAGCTTAGATCGTCAGGGGGCCGGGGAGCTGTTTTTT. Full variable domain (rest looked up from reference TRBV7-9 and TRBJ2-2): DTGVSQNPRHKITKRGQNVTFRCDPISEHNRLYWYRQTLGQGPEFLTYFQNEAQLEKSRLLSDRFSAERPKGSFSTLEIQRTEQGDSAMYLCASSLDRQGAGELFFGEGSRLTVL.

The chain joins TRBV29-1 to TRBJ2-5; D is ambiguous. CDR1 is SQVTM, CDR2 ANQGSEA, per germline. Trimming took off 0 bases at V and 0 bases at J, with 17 bases between the two ends. CDR3 length equals 17 residues. This CDR3 reads CSVEDWFGGTYQETQYF. The DNA of the CDR3 is TGCAGCGTTGAAGATTGGTTTGGCGGAACGTACCAAGAGACCCAGTACTTC.

The chain uses TRBV6-5 and TRBJ1-5; the match to TRBD1 covers 8 bases. This CDR3 has 15 residues. V lost 5 bases, J lost 7 bases, and 10 bases stayed unmatched. Germline V gene data show CDR1 as MNHEY and CDR2 as SVGAGI. CDR3 DNA: TGTGCCAGCAGTACCGGGACAGGCGTCCAACAGCCCCAGCATTTT. It encodes CASSTGTGVQQPQHF.

The chain couples TRBV10-2 to TRBJ2-7, with TRBD2 identical over 9 bases. J gave up 4 bases and V 3 bases, and 4 bases lay outside the gene matches. The CDR3 length is 14 residues. In germline, CDR1 is WSHSY, CDR2 SAAADI. CDR3 nucleotides: TGCGCCAGCAGTGAAAGCGGGGGGACATACGAGCAGTACTTC. Residues: CASSESGGTYEQYF.

The V and J genes are TRBV6-5 and TRBJ1-3, with D possibly being TRBD1 (5 bases). Looked up from germline, CDR1 is MNHEY and CDR2 is SVGAGI. The CDR3 extends over 14 amino acids. V was pared by 7 bases and J by 1 base, with 11 bases between. The CDR3 bases are TGTGCCAGCAACATTGGGGGATCTGGAAACACCATATATTTT. Amino acid sequence: CASNIGGSGNTIYF.

This clone was seen a single time. The chain has TRBV2 and TRBJ1-6, with 9 bases identical to TRBD1. The CDR3 runs 15 residues. The germline V gene has CDR1 SNHLY and CDR2 FYNNEI. The V and J ends lost 2 bases and 9 bases, in that order; junction bases with no gene match: 5. CDR3 coding DNA: TGTGCCAGCAGTGAAATGGGACAGGGCGGTTCACCCCTCCACTTT. Encoded protein: CASSEMGQGGSPLHF.

The CDR3 here is CASSARQAGDGELFF. Written as DNA, the CDR3 is TGCGCCAGCAGCGCCCGACAGGCAGGGGACGGGGAGCTGTTTTTT. This chain uses TRBV4-1 with TRBJ2-2; D possibly corresponds to TRBD1 (6 bases). Germline CDR1 is MGHRA and CDR2 is YSYEKL. The CDR3 covers 15 residues. The ends were cut back, 5 bases at V and 7 bases at J, with 17 bases in the middle.

The chain combines TRBV5-8 with TRBJ1-1; 7 bases are a match to TRBD1. The CDR3 is 14 amino acids. V lost 4 bases, J lost 4 bases, and 7 bases stayed unmatched. The germline V gene has CDR1 SGHTS and CDR2 YDEGEE. The CDR3 DNA is TGTGCCAGCAGCGGACCAGGGGGAGGCACTGAAGCTTTCTTT. The encoded protein is CASSGPGGGTEAFF.

The chain joins TRBV4-3 to TRBJ2-1; either TRBD1 or TRBD2 may supply D (5 bases each). V was cut by 5 bases and J by 6 bases, with 17 bases left in between. CDR3 length: 15 amino acids. Germline V CDR1 and CDR2: LGHNA, YSLEER. The CDR3 here is CASSKPGPSRNEQFF. The DNA for the CDR3 is TGCGCCAGCAGCAAGCCGGGACCCTCCCGCAATGAGCAGTTCTTC.

The V gene is TRBV5-5, the J gene TRBJ2-7; 12 bases are a match to TRBD2. Trimming at V came to 0 bases and at J to 2 bases, leaving 9 bases not matched to a gene. The CDR3 is 18 residues long. The V gene's germline CDR1 is SGHKS and CDR2 YYEKEE (reference sequence). The CDR3 loop reads CASSLAASGGVTPYEQYF. CDR3 DNA: TGTGCCAGCAGCTTGGCGGCTAGCGGGGGGGTCACCCCCTACGAGCAGTACTTC.

The V gene is TRBV5-1, the J gene TRBJ1-4, with unresolved D. V lost 1 base, J lost 8 bases, and 12 bases lay in between. CDR1 and CDR2 from the germline V gene are SGHRS and YFSETQ. This CDR3 has 14 amino acids. CDR3 DNA sequence: TGCGCCAGCAGCTTGAGTGGTAACGGGGAAAAACTGTTTTTT. This translates into CASSLSGNGEKLFF.

The V gene is TRBV2, the J gene TRBJ2-7; 7 nucleotides agree with TRBD1. Losses at the gene ends were 7 bases for V and 0 bases for J; bases not matched to a gene: 12. In germline, CDR1 is SNHLY, CDR2 FYNNEI. The CDR3 totals 16 residues. CDR3 in amino acids: CASTQRETGPSYEQYF. CDR3 nucleotides: TGTGCCAGCACCCAAAGGGAGACAGGGCCCTCCTACGAGCAGTACTTC.